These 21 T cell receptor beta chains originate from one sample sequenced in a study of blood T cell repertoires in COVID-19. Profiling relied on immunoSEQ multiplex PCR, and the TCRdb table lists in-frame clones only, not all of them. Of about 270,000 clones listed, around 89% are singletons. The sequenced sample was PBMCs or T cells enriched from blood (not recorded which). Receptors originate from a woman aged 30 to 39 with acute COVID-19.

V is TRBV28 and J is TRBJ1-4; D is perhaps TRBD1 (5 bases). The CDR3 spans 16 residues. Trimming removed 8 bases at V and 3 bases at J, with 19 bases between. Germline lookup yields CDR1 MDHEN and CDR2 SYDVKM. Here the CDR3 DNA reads TGTGCCAGCCGAACTCTGGGGGAGGTGGCTAATGAAAAACTGTTTTTT. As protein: CASRTLGEVANEKLFF.

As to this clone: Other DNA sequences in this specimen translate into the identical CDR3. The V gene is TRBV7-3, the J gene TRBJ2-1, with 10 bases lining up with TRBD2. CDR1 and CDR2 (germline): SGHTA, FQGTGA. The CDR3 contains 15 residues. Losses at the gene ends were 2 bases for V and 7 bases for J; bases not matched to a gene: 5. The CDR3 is CASSLGLAGVNEQFF. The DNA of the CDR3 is TGTGCCAGCAGCTTAGGCCTAGCGGGAGTGAATGAGCAGTTCTTC. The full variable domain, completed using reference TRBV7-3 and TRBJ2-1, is GAGVSQTPSNKVTEKGKYVELRCDPISGHTALYWYRQSLGQGPEFLIYFQGTGAADDSGLPNDRFFAVRPEGSVSTLKIQRTERGDSAVYLCASSLGLAGVNEQFFGPGTRLTVL.

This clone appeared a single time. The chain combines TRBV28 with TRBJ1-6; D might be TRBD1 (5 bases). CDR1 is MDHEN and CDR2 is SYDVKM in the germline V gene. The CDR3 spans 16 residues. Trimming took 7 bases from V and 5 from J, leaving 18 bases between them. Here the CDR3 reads CASTQPPGIDNSPLHF. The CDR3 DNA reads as TGTGCCAGCACCCAACCACCAGGGATAGATAATTCACCCCTCCACTTT.

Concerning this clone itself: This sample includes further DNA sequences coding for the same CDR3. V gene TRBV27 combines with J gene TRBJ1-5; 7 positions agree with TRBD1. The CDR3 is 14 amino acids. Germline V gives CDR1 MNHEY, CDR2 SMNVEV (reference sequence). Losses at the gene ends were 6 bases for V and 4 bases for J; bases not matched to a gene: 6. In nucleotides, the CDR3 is TGTGCCAGCAGACCTACAGGGGTTAATCAGCCCCAGCATTTT. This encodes CASRPTGVNQPQHF.

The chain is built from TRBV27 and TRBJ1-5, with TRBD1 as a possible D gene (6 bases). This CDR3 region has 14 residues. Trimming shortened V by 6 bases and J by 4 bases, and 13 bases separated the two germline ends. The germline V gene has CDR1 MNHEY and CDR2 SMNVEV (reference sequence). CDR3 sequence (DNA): TGTGCCAGCAGACATATACAGGGTAATCAGCCCCAGCATTTT. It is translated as CASRHIQGNQPQHF.

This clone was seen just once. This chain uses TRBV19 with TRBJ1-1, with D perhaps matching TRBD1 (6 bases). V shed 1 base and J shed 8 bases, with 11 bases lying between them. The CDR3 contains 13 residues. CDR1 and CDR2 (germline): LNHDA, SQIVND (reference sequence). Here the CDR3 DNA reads TGTGCCAGTAGTATAGCCCGGGACATCGAAGCTTTCTTT. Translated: CASSIARDIEAFF.

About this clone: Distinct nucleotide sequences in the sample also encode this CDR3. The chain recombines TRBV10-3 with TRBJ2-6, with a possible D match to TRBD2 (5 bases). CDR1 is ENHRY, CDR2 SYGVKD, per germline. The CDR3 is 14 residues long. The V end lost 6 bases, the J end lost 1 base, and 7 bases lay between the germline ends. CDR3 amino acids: CAIRGASGANVLTF. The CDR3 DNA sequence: TGTGCCATCAGGGGAGCTTCTGGGGCCAACGTCCTGACTTTC.

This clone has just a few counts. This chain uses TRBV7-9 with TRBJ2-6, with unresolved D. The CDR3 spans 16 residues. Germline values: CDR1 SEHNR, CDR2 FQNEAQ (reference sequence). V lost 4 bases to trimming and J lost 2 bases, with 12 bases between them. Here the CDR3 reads CASSSPGATGANVLTF. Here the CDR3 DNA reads TGTGCCAGCAGCTCCCCTGGAGCGACTGGGGCCAACGTCCTGACTTTC.

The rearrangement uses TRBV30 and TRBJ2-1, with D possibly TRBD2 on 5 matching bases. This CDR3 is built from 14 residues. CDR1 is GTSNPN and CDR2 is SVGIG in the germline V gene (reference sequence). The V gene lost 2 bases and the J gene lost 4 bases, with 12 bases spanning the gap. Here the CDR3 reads CAWSTGSGYNEQFF. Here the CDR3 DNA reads TGTGCCTGGAGTACGGGATCGGGGTACAATGAGCAGTTCTTC.

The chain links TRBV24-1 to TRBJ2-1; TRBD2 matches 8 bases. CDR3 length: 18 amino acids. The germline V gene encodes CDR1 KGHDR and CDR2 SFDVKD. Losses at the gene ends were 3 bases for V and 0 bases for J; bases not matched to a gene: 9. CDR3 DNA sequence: TGTGCCACCAGTGATCCGCGACCCACTAGCGGCTCCTACAATGAGCAGTTCTTC. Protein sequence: CATSDPRPTSGSYNEQFF.

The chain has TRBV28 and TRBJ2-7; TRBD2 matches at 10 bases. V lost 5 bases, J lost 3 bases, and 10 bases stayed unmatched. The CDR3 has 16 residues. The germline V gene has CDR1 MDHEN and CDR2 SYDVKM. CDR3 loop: CASSAPRLAGDYEQYF. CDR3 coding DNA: TGTGCCAGCAGTGCCCCTCGACTAGCGGGTGACTACGAGCAGTACTTC.

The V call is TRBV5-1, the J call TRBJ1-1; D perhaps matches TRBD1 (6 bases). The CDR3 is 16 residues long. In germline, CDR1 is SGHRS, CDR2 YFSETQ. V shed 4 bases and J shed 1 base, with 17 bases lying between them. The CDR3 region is CASSHDRPGPNTEAFF. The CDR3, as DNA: TGCGCCAGCAGCCACGACAGGCCAGGCCCGAACACTGAAGCTTTCTTT. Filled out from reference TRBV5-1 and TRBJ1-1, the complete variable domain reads KAGVTQTPRYLIKTRGQQVTLSCSPISGHRSVSWYQQTPGQGLQFLFEYFSETQRNKGNFPGRFSGRQFSNSRSEMNVSTLELGDSALYLCASSHDRPGPNTEAFFGQGTRLTVV.

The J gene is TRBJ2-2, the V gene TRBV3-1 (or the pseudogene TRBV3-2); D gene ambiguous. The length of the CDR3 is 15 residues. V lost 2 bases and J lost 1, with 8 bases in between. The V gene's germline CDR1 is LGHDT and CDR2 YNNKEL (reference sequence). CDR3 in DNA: TGTGCCAGCAGCCAATTCCCAGAGAACACCGGGGAGCTGTTTTTT. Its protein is CASSQFPENTGELFF.

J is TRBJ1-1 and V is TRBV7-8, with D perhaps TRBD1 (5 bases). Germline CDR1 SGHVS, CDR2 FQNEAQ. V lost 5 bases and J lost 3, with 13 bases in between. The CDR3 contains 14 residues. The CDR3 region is CASSPQFRDTEAFF. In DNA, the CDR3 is TGTGCCAGCAGCCCACAGTTCAGGGACACTGAAGCTTTCTTT.

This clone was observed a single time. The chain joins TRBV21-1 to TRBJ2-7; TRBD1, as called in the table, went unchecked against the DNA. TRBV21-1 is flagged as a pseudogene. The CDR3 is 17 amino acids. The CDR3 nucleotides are TGTGCCAGCAGCAGGACTTTACCGGACAGTCTTGCCTACGAGCAGTACTTC. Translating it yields CASSRTLPDSLAYEQYF.

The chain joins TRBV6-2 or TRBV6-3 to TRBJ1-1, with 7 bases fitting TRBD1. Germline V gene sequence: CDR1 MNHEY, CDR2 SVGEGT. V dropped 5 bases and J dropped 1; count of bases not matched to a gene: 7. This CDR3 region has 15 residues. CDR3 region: CASSQPGQTNTEAFF. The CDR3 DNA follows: TGTGCCAGCAGTCAACCGGGACAGACGAACACTGAAGCTTTCTTT.

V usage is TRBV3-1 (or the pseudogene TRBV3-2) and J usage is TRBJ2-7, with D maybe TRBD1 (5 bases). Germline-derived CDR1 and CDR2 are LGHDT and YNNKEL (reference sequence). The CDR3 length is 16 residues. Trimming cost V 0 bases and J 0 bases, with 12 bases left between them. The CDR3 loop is CASSQEPRQLSYEQYF. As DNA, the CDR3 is TGTGCCAGCAGCCAAGAACCTCGACAGCTCTCCTACGAGCAGTACTTC.

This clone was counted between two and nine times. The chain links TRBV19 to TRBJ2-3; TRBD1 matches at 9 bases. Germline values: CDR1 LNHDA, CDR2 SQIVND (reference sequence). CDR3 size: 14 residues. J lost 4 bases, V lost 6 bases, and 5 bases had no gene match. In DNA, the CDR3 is TGTGCCAGTAGGGAGGACAGGGGAGCAGATACGCAGTATTTT. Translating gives CASREDRGADTQYF.

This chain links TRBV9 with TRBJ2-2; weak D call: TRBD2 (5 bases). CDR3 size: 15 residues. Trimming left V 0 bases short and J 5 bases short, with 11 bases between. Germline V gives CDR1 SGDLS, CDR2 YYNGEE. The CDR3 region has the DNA TGTGCCAGCAGCGTAGTAGGAGGATGGACCGGGGAGCTGTTTTTT. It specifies CASSVVGGWTGELFF.

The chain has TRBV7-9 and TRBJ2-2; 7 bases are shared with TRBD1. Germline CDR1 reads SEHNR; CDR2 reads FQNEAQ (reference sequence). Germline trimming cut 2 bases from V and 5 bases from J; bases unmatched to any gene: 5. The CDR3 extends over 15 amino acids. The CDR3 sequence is CASSLKTGTTGELFF. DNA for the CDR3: TGTGCCAGCAGCTTAAAGACAGGGACGACCGGGGAGCTGTTTTTT.

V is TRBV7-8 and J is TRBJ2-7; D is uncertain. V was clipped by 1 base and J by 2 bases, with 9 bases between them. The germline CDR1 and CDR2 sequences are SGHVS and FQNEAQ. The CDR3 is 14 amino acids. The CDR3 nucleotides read TGTGCCAGCAGCTTAGACCTAACTACCTACGAGCAGTACTTC. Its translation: CASSLDLTTYEQYF.